This T cell receptor (beta chain) emerged from a study of T cells after yellow fever vaccination. Study-wide background: Preparation of fractions with low cell numbers was performed using SMART-Seq v4 Ultra Low Input.

MiXCR, applied by TCRdb to the 5' RACE reads, yields one record per CDR3 protein. The sample lists 85,000 to 100,000 distinct CDR3 sequences; under 6.5% were seen once. V dropped 5 bases and J dropped 4 bases, with 15 bases sitting between them. The CDR3 loop spans 15 amino acids. CDR1 PRHDT and CDR2 FYEKMQ come from the germline V gene (reference sequence). The sequence derives from a man aged 18 to 29 who received the YFV17D yellow fever vaccine. The gene calls are TRBV13 and TRBJ1-3; D unresolved. The sample was CD8+ T cells sorted from PBMCs, taken 10 days after the yellow fever booster vaccination. The CDR3 region is CASSAESAHGNTIYF. The CDR3 DNA is TGTGCCAGCAGCGCTGAGTCGGCCCACGGAAACACCATATATTTT.